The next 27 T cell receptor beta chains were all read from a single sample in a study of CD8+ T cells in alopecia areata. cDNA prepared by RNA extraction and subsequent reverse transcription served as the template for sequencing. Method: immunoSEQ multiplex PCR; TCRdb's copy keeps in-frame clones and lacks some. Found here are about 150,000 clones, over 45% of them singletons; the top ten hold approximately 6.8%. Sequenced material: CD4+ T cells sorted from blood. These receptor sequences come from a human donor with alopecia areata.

This CDR3 reads CASSLAGVPGANVLTF. The CDR3 DNA follows: TGCGCCAGCAGCTTGGCAGGGGTACCTGGGGCCAACGTCCTGACTTTC. The V gene is TRBV5-1, the J gene TRBJ2-6, with D maybe TRBD1 (6 bases). CDR3 length: 16 amino acids. Trimming left V 0 bases short and J 2 bases short, with 9 bases between. CDR1 and CDR2 from the germline V gene are SGHRS and YFSETQ.

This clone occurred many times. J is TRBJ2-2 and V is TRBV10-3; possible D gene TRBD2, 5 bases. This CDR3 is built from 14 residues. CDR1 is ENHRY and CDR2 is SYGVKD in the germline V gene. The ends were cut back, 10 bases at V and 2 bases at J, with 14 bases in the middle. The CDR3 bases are TGTGCCACCGAGCAGGACTCAAACACCGGGGAGCTGTTTTTT. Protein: CATEQDSNTGELFF.

CDR3 sequence (DNA): TGTGCCAGCACCATCGGTACGGGACAGAGATACGAGCAGTACTTC. Translated, it gives CASTIGTGQRYEQYF. V gene TRBV28 combines with J gene TRBJ2-7; 7 positions agree with TRBD1. J lost 4 bases, V lost 7 bases, and 13 bases had no gene match. The CDR3 spans 15 residues. CDR1 is MDHEN and CDR2 is SYDVKM in the germline V gene.

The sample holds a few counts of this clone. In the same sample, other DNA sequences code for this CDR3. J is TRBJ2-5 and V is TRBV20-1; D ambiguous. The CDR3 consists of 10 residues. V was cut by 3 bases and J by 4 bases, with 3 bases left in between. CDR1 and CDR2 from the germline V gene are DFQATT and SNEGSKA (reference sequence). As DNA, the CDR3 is TGCAGTGCTAGGAGAGAGACCCAGTACTTC. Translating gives CSARRETQYF.

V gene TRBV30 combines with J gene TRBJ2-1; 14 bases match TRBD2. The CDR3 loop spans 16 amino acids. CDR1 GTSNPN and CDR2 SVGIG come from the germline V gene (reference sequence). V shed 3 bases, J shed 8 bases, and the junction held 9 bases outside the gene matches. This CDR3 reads CAWSAGLAGGGDEQFF. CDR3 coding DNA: TGTGCCTGGAGCGCCGGACTAGCGGGAGGCGGGGATGAGCAGTTCTTC.

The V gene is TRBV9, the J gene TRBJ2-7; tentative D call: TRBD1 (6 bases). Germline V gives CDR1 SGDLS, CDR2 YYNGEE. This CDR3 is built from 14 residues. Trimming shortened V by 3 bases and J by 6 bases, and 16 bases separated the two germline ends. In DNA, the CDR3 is TGTGCCAGCAGCGCGATGGAGTCCAGGGGCGAGCAGTACTTC. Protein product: CASSAMESRGEQYF. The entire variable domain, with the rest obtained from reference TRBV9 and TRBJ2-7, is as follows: DSGVTQTPKHLITATGQRVTLRCSPRSGDLSVYWYQQSLDQGLQFLIQYYNGEERAKGNILERFSAQQFPDLHSELNLSSLELGDSALYFCASSAMESRGEQYFGPGTRLTVT.

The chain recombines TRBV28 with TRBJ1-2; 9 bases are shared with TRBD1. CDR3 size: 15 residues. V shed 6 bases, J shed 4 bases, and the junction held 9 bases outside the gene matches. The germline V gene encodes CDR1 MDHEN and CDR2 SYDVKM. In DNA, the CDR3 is TGTGCCAGCAGCAACCACAGGGGGCGAGGCTATGGCTACACCTTC. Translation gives CASSNHRGRGYGYTF.

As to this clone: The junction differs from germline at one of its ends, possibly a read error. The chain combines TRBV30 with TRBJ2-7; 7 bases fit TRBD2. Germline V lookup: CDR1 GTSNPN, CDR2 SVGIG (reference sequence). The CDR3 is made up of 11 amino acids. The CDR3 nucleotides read TGTGCCTGGGATTTGGGGACTACCGTCAGCTTT. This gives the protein CAWDLGTTVSF.

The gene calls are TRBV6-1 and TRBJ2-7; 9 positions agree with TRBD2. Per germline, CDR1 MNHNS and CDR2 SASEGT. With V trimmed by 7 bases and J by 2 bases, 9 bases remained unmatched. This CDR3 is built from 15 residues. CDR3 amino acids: CASTPFSGSAYEQYF. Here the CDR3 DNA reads TGTGCCAGCACTCCATTTAGCGGGAGTGCCTACGAGCAGTACTTC.

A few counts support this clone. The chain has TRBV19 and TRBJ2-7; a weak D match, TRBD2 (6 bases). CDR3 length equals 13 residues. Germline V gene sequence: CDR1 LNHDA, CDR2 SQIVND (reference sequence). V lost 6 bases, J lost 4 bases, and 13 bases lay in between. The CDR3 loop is CASRKAGRYEQYF. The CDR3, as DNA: TGTGCCAGTAGGAAGGCAGGGAGGTACGAGCAGTACTTC.

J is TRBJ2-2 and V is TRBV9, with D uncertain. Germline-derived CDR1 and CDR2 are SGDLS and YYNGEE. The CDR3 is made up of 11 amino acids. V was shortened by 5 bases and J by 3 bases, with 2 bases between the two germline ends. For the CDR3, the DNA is TGTGCCAGCAGTCACACCGGGGAGCTGTTTTTT. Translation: CASSHTGELFF.

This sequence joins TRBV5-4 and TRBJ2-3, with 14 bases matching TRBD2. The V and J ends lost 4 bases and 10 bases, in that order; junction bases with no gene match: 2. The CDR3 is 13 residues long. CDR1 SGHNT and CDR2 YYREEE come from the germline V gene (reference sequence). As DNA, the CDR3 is TGTGCCAGCAGCGTGACTAGCGGGAGGGCGCAGTATTTT. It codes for CASSVTSGRAQYF.

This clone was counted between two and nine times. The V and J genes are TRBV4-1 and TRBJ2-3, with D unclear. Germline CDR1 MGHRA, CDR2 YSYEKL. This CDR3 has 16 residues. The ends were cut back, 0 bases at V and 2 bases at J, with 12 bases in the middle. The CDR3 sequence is CASSQESQFNTDTQYF. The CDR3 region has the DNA TGCGCCAGCAGCCAAGAGAGCCAGTTCAACACAGATACGCAGTATTTT.

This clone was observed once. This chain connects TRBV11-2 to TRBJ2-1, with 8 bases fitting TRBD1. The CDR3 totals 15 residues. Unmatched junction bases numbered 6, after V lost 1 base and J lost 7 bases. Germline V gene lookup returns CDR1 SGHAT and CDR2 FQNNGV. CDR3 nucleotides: TGTGCCAGCAGCTTAGTCCGGACAGGGACAAATGAGCAGTTCTTC. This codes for CASSLVRTGTNEQFF.

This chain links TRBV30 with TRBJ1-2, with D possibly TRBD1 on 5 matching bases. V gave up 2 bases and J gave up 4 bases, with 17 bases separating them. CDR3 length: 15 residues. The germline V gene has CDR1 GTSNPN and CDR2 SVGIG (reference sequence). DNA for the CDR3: TGTGCCTGGAGTTCCAGAAGCAGGGTCTTCTATGGCTACACCTTC. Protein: CAWSSRSRVFYGYTF.

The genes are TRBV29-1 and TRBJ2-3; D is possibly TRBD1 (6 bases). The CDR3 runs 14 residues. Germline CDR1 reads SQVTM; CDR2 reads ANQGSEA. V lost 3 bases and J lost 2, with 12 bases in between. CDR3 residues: CSVDGRGNTDTQYF. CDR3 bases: TGCAGCGTTGACGGCAGGGGAAACACAGATACGCAGTATTTT.

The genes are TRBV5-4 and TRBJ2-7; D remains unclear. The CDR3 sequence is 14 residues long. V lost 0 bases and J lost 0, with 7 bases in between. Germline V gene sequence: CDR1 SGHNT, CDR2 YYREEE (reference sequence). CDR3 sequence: CASSLVGSSYEQYF. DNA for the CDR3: TGTGCCAGCAGCTTGGTAGGCAGCTCCTACGAGCAGTACTTC.

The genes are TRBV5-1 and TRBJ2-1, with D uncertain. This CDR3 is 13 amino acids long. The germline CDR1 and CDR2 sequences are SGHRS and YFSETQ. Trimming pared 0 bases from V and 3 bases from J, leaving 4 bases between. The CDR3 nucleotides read TGCGCCAGCAGCTTGGACGTCTACAATGAGCAGTTCTTC. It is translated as CASSLDVYNEQFF.

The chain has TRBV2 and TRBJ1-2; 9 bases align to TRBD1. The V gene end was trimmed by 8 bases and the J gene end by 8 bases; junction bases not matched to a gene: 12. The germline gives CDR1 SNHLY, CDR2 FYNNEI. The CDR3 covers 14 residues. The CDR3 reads CASGGTGLNLGYTF. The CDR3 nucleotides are TGTGCCAGCGGCGGGACAGGGCTCAACTTGGGCTACACCTTC.

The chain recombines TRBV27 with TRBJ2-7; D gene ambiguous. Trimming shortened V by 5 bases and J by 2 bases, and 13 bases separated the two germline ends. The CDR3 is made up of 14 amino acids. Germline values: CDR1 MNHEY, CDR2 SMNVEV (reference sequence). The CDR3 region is CASSHNRLAYEQYF. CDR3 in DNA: TGTGCCAGCAGTCATAACCGATTAGCCTACGAGCAGTACTTC.

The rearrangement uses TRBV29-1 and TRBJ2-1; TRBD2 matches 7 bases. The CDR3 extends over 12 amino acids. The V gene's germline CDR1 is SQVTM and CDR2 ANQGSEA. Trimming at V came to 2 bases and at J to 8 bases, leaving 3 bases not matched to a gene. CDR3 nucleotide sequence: TGCAGCGTTGAACTGGGGGGGGATGAGCAGTTCTTC. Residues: CSVELGGDEQFF.

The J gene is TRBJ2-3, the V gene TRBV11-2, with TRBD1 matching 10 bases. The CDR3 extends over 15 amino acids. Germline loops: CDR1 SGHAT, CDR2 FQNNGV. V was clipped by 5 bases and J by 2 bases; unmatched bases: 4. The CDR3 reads CASSPGTGVTDTQYF. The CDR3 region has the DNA TGTGCCAGCAGCCCAGGGACAGGGGTCACAGATACGCAGTATTTT.

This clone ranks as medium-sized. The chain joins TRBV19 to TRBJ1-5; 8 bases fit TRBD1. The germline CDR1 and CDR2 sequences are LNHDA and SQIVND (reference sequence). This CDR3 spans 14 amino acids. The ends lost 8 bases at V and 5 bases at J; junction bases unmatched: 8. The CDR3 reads CASVGQGRDQPQHF. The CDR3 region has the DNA TGTGCCAGTGTCGGACAGGGTAGGGATCAGCCCCAGCATTTT.

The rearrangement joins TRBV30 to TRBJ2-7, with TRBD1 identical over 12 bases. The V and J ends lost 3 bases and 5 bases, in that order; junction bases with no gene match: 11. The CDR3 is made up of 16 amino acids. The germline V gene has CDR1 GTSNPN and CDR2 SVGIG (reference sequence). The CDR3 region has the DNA TGTGCCTGGAGGCGGTGGGGGACAGGGGGCTTCGACGAGCAGTACTTC. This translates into CAWRRWGTGGFDEQYF.

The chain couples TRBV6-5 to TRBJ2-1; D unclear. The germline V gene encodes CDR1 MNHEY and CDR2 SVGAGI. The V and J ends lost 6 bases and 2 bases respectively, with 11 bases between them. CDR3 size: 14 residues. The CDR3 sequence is CASSLDKTYNEQFF. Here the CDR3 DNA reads TGTGCCAGCAGCCTCGACAAAACCTACAATGAGCAGTTCTTC.

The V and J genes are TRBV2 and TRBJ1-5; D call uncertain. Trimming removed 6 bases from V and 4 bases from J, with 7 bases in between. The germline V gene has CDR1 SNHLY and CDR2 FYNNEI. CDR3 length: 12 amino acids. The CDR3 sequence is CASSASNQPQHF. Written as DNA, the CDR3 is TGTGCCAGCAGCGCTTCTAATCAGCCCCAGCATTTT.

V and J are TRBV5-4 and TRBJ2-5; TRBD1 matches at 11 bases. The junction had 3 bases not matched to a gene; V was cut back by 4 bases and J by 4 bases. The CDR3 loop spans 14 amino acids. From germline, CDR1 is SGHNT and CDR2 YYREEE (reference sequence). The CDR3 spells CASSRDRGRETQYF. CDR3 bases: TGTGCCAGCAGCAGGGACAGGGGGAGAGAGACCCAGTACTTC.